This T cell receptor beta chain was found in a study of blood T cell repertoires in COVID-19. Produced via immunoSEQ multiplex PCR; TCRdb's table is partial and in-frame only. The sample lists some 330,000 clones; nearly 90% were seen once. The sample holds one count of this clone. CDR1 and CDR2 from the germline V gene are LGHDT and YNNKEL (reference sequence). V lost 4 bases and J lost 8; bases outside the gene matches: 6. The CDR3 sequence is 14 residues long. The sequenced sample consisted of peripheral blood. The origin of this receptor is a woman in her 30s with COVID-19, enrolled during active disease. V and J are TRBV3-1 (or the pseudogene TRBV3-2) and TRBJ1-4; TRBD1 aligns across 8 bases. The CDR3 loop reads CASSPPDRVEKLFF. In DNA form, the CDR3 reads TGTGCCAGCAGCCCCCCGGACAGGGTAGAAAAACTGTTTTTT.